Listed below are T cell receptor beta chains from one sample, sequenced in a study of preoperative IRX-2 immunotherapy in early breast cancer. The protocol was immunoSEQ multiplex PCR, while the TCRdb copy is restricted to in-frame clones and leaves out a portion. The sample holds more than 20,000 clones, just under 80% seen once. The sample in question was lymph node tissue, obtained before IRX-2 immunotherapy. The receptors shown here come from a human donor with breast cancer. Both conserved end residues are part of each CDR3. D genes are given only for firm matches. Not every row has a clone size; where given, it reads once, few, many or a size class.

CDR3nt | CDR3aa | j_gene | d_gene | v_gene | abundance
TGCGCCAGCAGCTCGGACGGAGGGGTCTTCTTGGCCCTCCACTTT | CASSSDGGVFLALHF | TRBJ1-6 | . | TRBV5-1 | .
TGTGCCAGCAGTCCAGCTCTTCCGGGCAAACTTCAATCTACGCAGTATTTT | CASSPALPGKLQSTQYF | TRBJ2-3 | . | TRBV6-8 | once
TGCGCCAGCAGCCAAGAGTTGGCAGTGACTCACTATGGCTACACCTTC | CASSQELAVTHYGYTF | TRBJ1-2 | . | TRBV23-1 | .
TGTGCCAGCAGCGTAGGGGGACGGAACACTGAAGCTTTCTTT | CASSVGGRNTEAFF | TRBJ1-1 | . | TRBV11-3 | .
TGTGCCATCAGGAATTCCGGGACCATGAACACTGAAGCTTTCTTT | CAIRNSGTMNTEAFF | TRBJ1-1 | . | TRBV6-8 | .
TGTGCCAGCAGCTTAGGAGGGAGGCCTAATGAAAAACTGTTTTTT | CASSLGGRPNEKLFF | TRBJ1-4 | . | TRBV11-3 | .
TGTGCCAGCAGCTTGGCGGACAGGGGGCGAGACGAGCAGTACTTC | CASSLADRGRDEQYF | TRBJ2-7 | TRBD1 | TRBV11-3 | .
TGTGCCAGCACAGCAGGCAGGTACGAGCAGTACTTC | CASTAGRYEQYF | TRBJ2-7 | . | TRBV6-8 | .
TGTGCCAGCAGCTTCTCAGGGGATTCCTATGGCTACACCTTC | CASSFSGDSYGYTF | TRBJ1-2 | . | TRBV11-3 | .
TGTGCCAGCAGCTTTAACGGGCGGCGCACAGATACGCAGTATTTT | CASSFNGRRTDTQYF | TRBJ2-3 | . | TRBV11-3 | .
TGTGCCAGCAGTAGCGGGGGGGCGGGAGAGACCCAGTACTTC | CASSSGGAGETQYF | TRBJ2-5 | TRBD2 | TRBV6-8 | .
TGTGCCAGCAGCCGGGAGGGGGCCCGCAATGAGCAGTTCTTC | CASSREGARNEQFF | TRBJ2-1 | . | TRBV7-7 | .
TGTGCCAGCAGTCGAGAAGGGACAGGGGACACTGAAGCTTTCTTT | CASSREGTGDTEAFF | TRBJ1-1 | TRBD1 | TRBV6-8 | .
TGCAGCGTTGAACAGGGGGCGAATCAGCCCCAGCATTTT | CSVEQGANQPQHF | TRBJ1-5 | TRBD1 | TRBV29-1 | .